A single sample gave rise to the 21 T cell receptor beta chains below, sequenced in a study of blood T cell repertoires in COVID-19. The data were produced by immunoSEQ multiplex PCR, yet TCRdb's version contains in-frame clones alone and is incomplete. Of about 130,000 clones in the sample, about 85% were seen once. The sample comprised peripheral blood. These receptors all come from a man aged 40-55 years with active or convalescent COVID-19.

CDR3 in DNA: TGTGCCTGGAGTGGCCGGGGTGGGGTCCTAAGGGAGTTCTTC. Its translation is CAWSGRGGVLREFF. The J gene is TRBJ2-1, the V gene TRBV30; tentative D call: TRBD2 (5 bases). The length of the CDR3 is 14 residues. Germline CDR1 GTSNPN, CDR2 SVGIG (reference sequence). Trimming removed 1 base from V and 14 bases from J, with 21 bases in between.

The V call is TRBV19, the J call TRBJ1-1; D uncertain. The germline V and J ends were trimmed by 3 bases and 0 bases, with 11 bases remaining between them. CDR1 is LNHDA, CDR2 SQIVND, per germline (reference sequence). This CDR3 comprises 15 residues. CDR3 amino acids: CASSITPGVNTEAFF. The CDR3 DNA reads TGTGCCAGTAGTATTACCCCGGGTGTGAACACTGAAGCTTTCTTT.

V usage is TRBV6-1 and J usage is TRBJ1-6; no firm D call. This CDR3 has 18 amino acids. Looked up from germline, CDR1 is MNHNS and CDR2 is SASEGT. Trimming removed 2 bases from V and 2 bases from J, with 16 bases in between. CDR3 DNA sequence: TGTGCCAGCAGTGAAACGGTATCGGGGTTCACCTATAATTCACCCCTCCACTTT. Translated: CASSETVSGFTYNSPLHF.

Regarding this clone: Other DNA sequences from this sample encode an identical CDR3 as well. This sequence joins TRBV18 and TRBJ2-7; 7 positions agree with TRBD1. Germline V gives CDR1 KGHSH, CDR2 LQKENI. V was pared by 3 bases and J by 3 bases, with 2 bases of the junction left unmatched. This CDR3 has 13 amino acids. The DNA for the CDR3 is TGTGCCAGCTCACCCGGACAGGTCTACGAGCAGTACTTC. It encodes CASSPGQVYEQYF.

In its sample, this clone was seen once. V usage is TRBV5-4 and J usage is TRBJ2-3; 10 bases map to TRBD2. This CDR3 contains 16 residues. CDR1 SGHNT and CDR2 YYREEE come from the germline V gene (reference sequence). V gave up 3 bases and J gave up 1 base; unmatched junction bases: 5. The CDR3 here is CASSSRTSGRTDTQYF. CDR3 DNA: TGTGCCAGCAGCTCCCGGACTAGCGGCCGCACAGATACGCAGTATTTT.

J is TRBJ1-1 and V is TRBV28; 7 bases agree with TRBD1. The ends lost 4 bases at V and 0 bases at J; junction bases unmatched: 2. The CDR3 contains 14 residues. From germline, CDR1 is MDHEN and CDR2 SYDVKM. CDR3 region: CASSSQGMNTEAFF. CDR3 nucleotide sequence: TGTGCCAGCAGTTCACAGGGGATGAACACTGAAGCTTTCTTT.

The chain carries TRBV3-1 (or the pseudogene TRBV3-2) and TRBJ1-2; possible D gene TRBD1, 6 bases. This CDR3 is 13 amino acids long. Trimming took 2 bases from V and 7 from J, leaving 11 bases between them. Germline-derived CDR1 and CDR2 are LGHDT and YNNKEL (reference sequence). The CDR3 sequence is CASSQTGPGGYTF. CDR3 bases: TGTGCCAGCAGCCAAACAGGGCCCGGTGGCTACACCTTC.

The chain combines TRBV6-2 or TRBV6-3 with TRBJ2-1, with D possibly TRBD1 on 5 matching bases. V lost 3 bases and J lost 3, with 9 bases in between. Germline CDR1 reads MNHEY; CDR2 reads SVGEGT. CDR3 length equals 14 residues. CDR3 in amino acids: CASSYSTDYNEQFF. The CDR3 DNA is TGTGCCAGCAGTTATTCGACAGACTACAATGAGCAGTTCTTC.

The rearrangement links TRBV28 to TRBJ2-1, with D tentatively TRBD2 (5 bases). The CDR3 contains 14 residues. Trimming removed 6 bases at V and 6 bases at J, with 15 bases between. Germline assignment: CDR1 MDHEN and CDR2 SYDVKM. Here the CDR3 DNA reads TGTGCCAGCAGACCGGGCCGAGGAGGCAATGAGCAGTTCTTC. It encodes CASRPGRGGNEQFF.

The CDR3 loop is CASRRTSGLSTDTQYF. Written as DNA, the CDR3 is TGTGCCAGCAGACGTACTAGCGGCCTAAGCACAGATACGCAGTATTTT. V and J are TRBV6-6 and TRBJ2-3, with 8 bases fitting TRBD2. CDR1 and CDR2 from the germline V gene are MNHNY and SVGAGI (reference sequence). There are 16 residues in the CDR3. The junction had 8 bases not matched to a gene; V was cut back by 6 bases and J by 0 bases.

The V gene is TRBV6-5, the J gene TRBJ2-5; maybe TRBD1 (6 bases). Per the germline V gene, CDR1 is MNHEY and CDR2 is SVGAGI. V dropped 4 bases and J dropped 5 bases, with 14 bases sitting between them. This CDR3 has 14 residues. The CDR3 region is CASSLQGSGETQYF. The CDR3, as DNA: TGTGCCAGCAGTTTACAGGGTTCGGGGGAGACCCAGTACTTC.

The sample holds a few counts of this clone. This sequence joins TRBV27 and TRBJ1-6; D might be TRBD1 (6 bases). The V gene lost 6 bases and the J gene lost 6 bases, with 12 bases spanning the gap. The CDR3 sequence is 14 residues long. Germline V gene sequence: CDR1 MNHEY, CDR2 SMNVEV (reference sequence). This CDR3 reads CASRSDSSNSPLHF. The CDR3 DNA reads TGTGCCAGCAGATCGGACAGTTCTAATTCACCCCTCCACTTT.

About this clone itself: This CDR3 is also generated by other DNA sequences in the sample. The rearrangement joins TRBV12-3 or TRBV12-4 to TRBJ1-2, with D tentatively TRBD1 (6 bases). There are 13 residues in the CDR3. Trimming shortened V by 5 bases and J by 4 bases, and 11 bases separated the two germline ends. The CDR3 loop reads CASSPRGGYGYTF. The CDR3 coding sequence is TGTGCCAGCAGTCCGAGGGGGGGCTATGGCTACACCTTC.

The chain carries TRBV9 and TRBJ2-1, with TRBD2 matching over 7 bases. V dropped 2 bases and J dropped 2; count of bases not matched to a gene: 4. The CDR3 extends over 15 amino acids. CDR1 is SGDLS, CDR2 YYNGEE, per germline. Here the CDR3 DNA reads TGTGCCAGCAGCGTCCTAGCGGAGCCCTACAATGAGCAGTTCTTC. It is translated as CASSVLAEPYNEQFF.

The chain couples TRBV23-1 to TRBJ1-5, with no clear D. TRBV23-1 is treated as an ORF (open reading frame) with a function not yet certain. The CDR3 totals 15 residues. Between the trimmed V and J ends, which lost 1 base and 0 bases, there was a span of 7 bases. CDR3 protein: CASSQLLYSNQPQHF. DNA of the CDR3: TGCGCCAGCAGTCAATTACTGTATAGCAATCAGCCCCAGCATTTT.

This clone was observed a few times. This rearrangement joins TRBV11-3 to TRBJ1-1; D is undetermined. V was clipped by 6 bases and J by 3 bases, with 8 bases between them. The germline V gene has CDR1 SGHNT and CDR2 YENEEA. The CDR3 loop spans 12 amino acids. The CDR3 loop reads CASSQHDTEAFF. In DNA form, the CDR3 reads TGTGCCAGCAGTCAACACGACACTGAAGCTTTCTTT.

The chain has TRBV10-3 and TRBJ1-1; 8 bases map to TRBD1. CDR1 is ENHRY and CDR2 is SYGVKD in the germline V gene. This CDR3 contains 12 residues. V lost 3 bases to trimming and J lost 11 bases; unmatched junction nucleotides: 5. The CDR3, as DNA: TGTGCCATCAGTGATAACAGGGGGTGGGCTTTCTTT. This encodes CAISDNRGWAFF.

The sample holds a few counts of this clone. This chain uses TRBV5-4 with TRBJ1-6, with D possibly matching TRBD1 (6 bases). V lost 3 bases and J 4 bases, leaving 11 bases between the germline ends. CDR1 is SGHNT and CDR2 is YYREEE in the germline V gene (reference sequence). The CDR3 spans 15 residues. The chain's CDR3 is CASSSDRGYNSPLHF. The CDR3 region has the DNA TGTGCCAGCAGCTCGGACAGAGGTTATAATTCACCCCTCCACTTT.

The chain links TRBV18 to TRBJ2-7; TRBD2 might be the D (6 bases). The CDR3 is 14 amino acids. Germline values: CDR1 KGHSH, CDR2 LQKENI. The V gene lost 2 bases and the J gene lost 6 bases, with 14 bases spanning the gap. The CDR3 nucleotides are TGTGCCAGCTCACCATCCAAGGGAGGATCCGAGCAGTACTTC. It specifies CASSPSKGGSEQYF.

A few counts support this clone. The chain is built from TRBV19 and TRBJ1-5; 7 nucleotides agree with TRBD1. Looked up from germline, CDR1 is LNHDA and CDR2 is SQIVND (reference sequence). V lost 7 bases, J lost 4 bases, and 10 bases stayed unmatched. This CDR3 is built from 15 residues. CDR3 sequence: CASIPDRDGNQPQHF. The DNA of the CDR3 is TGTGCCAGTATCCCTGACAGGGACGGTAATCAGCCCCAGCATTTT.

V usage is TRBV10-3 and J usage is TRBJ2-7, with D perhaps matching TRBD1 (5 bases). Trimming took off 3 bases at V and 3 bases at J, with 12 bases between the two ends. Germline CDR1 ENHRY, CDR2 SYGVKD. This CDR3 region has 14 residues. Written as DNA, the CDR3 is TGTGCCATCAGTGATTCAGGGAACCGCTACGAGCAGTACTTC. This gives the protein CAISDSGNRYEQYF.